A selection of T cell receptor beta chains follows, all from one sample in a study of T cell responses to AZD1222 COVID-19 vaccine. Repertoires were generated with immunoSEQ multiplex PCR, while TCRdb's copy carries only in-frame clones and drops some. Of approximately 88,000 clones in the sample, about nine tenths were seen once. The sequencing here drew on peripheral blood, taken 28 days after the second AZD1222 dose. These receptors were collected from an adult who received the AZD1222 COVID-19 vaccine. CDR3s leave out the opening cysteine and the closing phenylalanine or tryptophan. A clone size is listed for some rows: how often the clone was seen (once, few, many), or a class if it is expanded.

>TRBJ1-3|NA|TRBV29-1
SGASWGNTIY
>TRBJ1-4|NA|TRBV5-5
ASSWETGGYYEKLF
>TRBJ2-1|NA|TRBV3-1/TRBV3-2
ASSKDRNSYNEQF
>TRBJ2-5|NA|TRBV6-5
ASKLAGYSAQY
>TRBJ2-7|NA|TRBV28
ASKLLGQPGYEQY
>TRBJ2-5|NA|TRBV3-1/TRBV3-2
ASSPTGFQETQY
>TRBJ2-3|NA|TRBV5-1
ASSLEGLAGGSPQY
>TRBJ2-6|NA|TRBV10-3
AIRDWTGVGANVLT
>TRBJ1-6|NA|TRBV5-1
ASSLPQNNSPLH
>TRBJ2-1|NA|TRBV7-2
ASSLERNYYNEQF
>TRBJ1-6|NA|TRBV15
ATSSPSYNSPLH
>TRBJ1-2|NA|TRBV5-1
ASSIRQGDGYT
>TRBJ1-2|NA|TRBV28
ASSLTGGYGYT
>TRBJ2-1|NA|TRBV5-8
ASGAGLASYNEQF
>TRBJ2-7|NA|TRBV28
ASSDGMVYEQY
>TRBJ2-3|NA|TRBV7-9
ASNPPGFYTDTQY
>TRBJ1-4|NA|TRBV4-3
ASSRMTTGEYEKLF
>TRBJ1-1|NA|TRBV7-2
ASSPQTGREAF
>TRBJ2-3|NA|TRBV11-3
ASSLFQADTQY
>TRBJ2-2|NA|TRBV18
ASSPREVNTGELF
>TRBJ2-1|large|TRBV10-3
AISDRSGGSNNEQF
>TRBJ2-3|NA|TRBV2
ASSPTSGAYTDTQY
>TRBJ1-2|NA|TRBV27
ASSFFLGDRGTYGYT
>TRBJ1-5|NA|TRBV28
ASNTLGPNSNQPQH
>TRBJ2-3|NA|TRBV19
ASSMLSGSTDTQY
>TRBJ1-5|NA|TRBV4-1
ASSQDRAEPQH
>TRBJ1-3|NA|TRBV5-1
ASSLGGPDSGNTIY
>TRBJ1-5|NA|TRBV7-8
ASSLVFSNQPQH
>TRBJ1-1|NA|TRBV19
ASSTSGQGNTEAF
>TRBJ1-2|NA|TRBV5-6
ASRAGTGMIHYGYT
>TRBJ1-2|NA|TRBV19
ASATQGPNYGYT
>TRBJ2-3|NA|TRBV29-1
SVGRRDASDTQY
>TRBJ2-3|NA|TRBV18
ASSRRAEFTDTQY
>TRBJ2-7|NA|TRBV30
AWSTGVTYEQY
>TRBJ1-4|NA|TRBV4-1
ASSQAEGYGEKLF
>TRBJ2-3|NA|TRBV28
ASSFSNTDTQY
>TRBJ1-5|NA|TRBV30
AWSSSRLRGPPQH
>TRBJ1-1|NA|TRBV5-1
ASGQGGSVTEAF
>TRBJ1-2|NA|TRBV5-1
ASGKGQGGYT
>TRBJ1-5|NA|TRBV7-8
ASRSLSGEPQH
>TRBJ1-3|NA|TRBV2
ASSGNGLDSGNTIY
>TRBJ2-1|NA|TRBV9
ASSVTPGTFDNEQF
>TRBJ1-6|NA|TRBV5-6
ASSLTAGTTSPLH
>TRBJ2-3|once|TRBV27
ASSLSRVQDTQY
>TRBJ1-1|NA|TRBV14
ASSQGGAGSLNTEAF